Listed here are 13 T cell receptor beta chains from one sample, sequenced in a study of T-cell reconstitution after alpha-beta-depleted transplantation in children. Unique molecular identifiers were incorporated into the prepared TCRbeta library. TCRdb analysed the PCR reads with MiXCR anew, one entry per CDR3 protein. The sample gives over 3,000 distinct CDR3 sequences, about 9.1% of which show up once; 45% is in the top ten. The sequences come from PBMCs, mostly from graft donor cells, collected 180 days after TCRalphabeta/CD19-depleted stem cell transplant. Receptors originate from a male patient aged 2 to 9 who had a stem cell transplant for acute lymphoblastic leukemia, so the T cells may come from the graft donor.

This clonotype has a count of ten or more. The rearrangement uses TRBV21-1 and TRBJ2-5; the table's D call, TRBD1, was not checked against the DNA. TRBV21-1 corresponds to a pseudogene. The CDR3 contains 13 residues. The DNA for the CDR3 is TGTGCCAGCAGCCGTCCCGTGGGAGAGACCCAGTACTTC. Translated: CASSRPVGETQYF.

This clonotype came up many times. The CDR3 coding sequence is TGTGCCAGCAGCTTTAGTAAGACTAACTATGGCTACACCTTC. It specifies CASSFSKTNYGYTF. V is TRBV5-4 and J is TRBJ1-2; D gene unclear. This CDR3 has 14 amino acids. The V gene's germline CDR1 is SGHNT and CDR2 YYREEE (reference sequence). V dropped 2 bases and J dropped 0 bases, with 8 bases sitting between them.

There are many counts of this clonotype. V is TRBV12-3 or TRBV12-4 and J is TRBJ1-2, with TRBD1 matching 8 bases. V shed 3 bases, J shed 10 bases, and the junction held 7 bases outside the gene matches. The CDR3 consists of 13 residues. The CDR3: CASSFKPGQVYTF. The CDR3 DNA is TGTGCCAGCAGTTTCAAGCCGGGACAGGTCTACACCTTC.

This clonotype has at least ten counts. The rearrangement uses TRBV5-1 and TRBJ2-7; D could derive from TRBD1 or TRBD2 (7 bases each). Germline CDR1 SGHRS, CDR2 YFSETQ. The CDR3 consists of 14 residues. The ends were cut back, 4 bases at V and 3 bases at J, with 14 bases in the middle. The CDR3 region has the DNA TGCGCCAGCAGCCCAGGGGGGGACTACTACGAGCAGTACTTC. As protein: CASSPGGDYYEQYF.

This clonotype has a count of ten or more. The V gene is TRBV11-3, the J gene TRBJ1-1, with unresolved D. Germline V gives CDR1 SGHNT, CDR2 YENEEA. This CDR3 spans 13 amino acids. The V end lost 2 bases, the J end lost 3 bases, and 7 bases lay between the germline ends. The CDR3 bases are TGTGCCAGCAGCTTATACGAGGACACTGAAGCTTTCTTT. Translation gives CASSLYEDTEAFF.

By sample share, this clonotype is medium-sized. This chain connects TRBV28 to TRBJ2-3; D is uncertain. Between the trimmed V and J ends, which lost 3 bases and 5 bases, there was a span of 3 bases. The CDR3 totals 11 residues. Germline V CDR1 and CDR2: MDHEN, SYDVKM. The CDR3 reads CASSFLDTQYF. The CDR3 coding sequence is TGTGCCAGCAGTTTCTTAGATACGCAGTATTTT.

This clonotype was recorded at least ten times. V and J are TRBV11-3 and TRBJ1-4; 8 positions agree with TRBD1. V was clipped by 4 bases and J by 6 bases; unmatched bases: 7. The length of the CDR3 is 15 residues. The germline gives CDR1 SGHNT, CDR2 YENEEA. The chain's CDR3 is CASSSFTGGYEKLFF. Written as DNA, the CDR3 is TGTGCCAGCAGCTCGTTCACAGGGGGGTATGAAAAACTGTTTTTT.

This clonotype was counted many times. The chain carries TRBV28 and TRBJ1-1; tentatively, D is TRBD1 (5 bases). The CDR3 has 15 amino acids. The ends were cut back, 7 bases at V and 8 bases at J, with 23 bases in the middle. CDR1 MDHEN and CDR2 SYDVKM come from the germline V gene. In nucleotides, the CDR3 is TGTGCCAGCAACCCTTGGTCCAGGGCCGTAAAGGAAGCTTTCTTT. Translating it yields CASNPWSRAVKEAFF.

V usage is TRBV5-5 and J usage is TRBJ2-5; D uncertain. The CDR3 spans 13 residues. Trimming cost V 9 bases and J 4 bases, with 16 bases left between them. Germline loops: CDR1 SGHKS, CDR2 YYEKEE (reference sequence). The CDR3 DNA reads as TGTGCCATGAGCCTGGGGTGGTTAGAGACCCAGTACTTC. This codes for CAMSLGWLETQYF.

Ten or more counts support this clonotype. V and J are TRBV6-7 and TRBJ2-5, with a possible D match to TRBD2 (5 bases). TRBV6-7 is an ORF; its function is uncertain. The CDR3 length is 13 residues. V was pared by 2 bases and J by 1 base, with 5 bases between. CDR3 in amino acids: CASSYEGQETQYF. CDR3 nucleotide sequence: TGTGCCAGCAGTTACGAGGGCCAAGAGACCCAGTACTTC.

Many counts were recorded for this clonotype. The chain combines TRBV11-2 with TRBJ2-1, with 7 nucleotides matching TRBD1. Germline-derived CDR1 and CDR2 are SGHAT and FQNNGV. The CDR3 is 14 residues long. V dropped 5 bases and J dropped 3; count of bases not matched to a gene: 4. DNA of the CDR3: TGTGCCAGCAGCCGCGACAGGGACTACAATGAGCAGTTCTTC. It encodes CASSRDRDYNEQFF.

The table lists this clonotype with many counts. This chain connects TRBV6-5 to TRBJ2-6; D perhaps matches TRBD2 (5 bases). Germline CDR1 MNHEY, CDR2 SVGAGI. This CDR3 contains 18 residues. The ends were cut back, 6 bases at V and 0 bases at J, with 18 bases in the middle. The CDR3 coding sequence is TGTGCCAGCAGCCCCCGCGGGTTCCCAAGCTCTGGGGCCAACGTCCTGACTTTC. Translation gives CASSPRGFPSSGANVLTF.

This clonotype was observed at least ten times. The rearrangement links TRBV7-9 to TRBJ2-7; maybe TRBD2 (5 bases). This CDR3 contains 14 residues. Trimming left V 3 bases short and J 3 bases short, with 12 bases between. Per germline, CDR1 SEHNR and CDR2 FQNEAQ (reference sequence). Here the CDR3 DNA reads TGTGCCAGCAGCTTGGAACCAGACTACTACGAGCAGTACTTC. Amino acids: CASSLEPDYYEQYF.